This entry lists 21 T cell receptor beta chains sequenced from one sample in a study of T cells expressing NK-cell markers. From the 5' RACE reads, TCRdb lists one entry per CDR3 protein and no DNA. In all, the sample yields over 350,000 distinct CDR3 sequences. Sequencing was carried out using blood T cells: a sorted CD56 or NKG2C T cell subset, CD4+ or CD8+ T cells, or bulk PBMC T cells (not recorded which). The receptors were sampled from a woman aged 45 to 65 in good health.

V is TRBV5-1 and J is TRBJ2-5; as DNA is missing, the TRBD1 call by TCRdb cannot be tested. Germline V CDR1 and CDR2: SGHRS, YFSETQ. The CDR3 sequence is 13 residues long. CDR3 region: CASRISGAETQYF.

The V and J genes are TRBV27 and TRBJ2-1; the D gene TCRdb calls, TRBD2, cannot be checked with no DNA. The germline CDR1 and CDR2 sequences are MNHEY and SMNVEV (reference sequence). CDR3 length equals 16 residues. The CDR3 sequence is CASRFLLAGGYNEQFF.

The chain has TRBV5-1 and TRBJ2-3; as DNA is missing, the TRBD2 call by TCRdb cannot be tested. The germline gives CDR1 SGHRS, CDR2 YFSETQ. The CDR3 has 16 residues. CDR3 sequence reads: CASSLRGRRTGDTQYF.

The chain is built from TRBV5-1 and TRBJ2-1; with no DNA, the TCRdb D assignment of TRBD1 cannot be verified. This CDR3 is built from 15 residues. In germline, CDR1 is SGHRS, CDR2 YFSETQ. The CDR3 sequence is CASSLVRGRANEQFF.

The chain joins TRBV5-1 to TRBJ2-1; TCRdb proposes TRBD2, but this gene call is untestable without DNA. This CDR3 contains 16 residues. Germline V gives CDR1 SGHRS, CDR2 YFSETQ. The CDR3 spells CASSLLAGADLNEQFF.

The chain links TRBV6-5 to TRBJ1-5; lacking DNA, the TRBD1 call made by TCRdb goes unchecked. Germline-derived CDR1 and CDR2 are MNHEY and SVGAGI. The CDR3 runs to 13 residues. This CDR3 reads CARTQGSNQPQHF.

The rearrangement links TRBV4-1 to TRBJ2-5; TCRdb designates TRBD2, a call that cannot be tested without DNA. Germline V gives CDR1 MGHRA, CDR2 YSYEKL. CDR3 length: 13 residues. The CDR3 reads CASSQTLGETQYF.

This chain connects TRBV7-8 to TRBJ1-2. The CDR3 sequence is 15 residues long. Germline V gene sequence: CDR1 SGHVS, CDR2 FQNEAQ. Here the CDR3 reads CASSPDTRSLYGYTF.

This chain's CDR3 is CASSTSGSGGETQYF. The chain employs TRBV11-1 and TRBJ2-5; there is no DNA to check the TCRdb D call of TRBD2. Germline loops: CDR1 SGHAT, CDR2 FQDESV (reference sequence). This CDR3 spans 15 amino acids.

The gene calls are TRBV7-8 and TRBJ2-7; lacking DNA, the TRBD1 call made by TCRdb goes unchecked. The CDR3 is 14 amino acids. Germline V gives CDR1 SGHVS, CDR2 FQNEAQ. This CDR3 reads CASSGGAVIYEQYF.

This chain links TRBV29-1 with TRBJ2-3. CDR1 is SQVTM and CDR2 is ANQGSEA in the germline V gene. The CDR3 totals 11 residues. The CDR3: CSGTSTDTQYF.

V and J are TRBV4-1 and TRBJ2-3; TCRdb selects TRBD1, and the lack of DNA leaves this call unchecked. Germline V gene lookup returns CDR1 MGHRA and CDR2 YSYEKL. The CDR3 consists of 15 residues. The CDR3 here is CASSPGTLSTDTQYF.

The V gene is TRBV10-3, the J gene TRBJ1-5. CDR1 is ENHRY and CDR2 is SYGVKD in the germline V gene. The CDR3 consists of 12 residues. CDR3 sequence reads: CATGGGNQPQHF.

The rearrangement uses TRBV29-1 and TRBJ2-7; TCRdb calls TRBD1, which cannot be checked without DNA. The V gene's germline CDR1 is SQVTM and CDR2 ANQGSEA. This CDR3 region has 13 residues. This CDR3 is CSAGSVGGYEQYF.

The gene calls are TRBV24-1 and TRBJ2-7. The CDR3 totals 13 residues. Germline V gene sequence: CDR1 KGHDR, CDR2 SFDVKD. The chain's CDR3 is CATSDAGRYEQYF.

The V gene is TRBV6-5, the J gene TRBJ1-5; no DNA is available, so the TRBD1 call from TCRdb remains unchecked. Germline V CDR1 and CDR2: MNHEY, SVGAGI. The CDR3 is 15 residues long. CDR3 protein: CASSYDRVGSQPQHF.

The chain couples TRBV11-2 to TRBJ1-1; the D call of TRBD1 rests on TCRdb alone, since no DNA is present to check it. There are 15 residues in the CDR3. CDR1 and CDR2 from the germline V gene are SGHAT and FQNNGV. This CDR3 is CASSLGQVMNTEAFF.

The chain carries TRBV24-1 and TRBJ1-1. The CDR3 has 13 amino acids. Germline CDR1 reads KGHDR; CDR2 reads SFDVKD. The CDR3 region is CATSADGNTEAFF.

The CDR3 protein is CASSLAPGLIDEQFF. The V gene is TRBV5-1, the J gene TRBJ2-1; TCRdb's D call, TRBD2, is unchecked because there is no DNA. Germline V lookup: CDR1 SGHRS, CDR2 YFSETQ. The CDR3 totals 15 residues.

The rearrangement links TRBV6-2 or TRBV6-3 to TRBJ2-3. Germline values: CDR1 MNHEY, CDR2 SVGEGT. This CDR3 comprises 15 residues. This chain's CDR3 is CASSYSGIGADTQYF.

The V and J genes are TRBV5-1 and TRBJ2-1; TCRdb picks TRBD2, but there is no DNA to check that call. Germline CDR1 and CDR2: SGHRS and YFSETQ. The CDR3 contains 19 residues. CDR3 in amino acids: CASSPLGLAGSAFINEQFF.